The 27 T cell receptor beta chains reported below all come from one sample, sequenced in a study of long-term antiretroviral therapy in people with HIV. Version v3.0 of the immunoSEQ assay was performed at survey level. Sequenced by immunoSEQ multiplex PCR; TCRdb stores in-frame clones only, minus some. The sample holds about 20,000 clones, approximately 92% seen once. The sample consisted of unsorted PBMCs, taken 4.4 years after starting antiretroviral therapy. Receptor source: a woman aged 45-65 years with HIV.

This chain joins TRBV7-9 and TRBJ2-3; D unresolved. This CDR3 spans 14 amino acids. Germline V gene sequence: CDR1 SEHNR, CDR2 FQNEAQ (reference sequence). Trimming shortened V by 5 bases and J by 2 bases, and 11 bases separated the two germline ends. The CDR3 DNA reads as TGTGCCAGCAGCCGCGCCACAATCACAGATACGCAGTATTTT. This translates into CASSRATITDTQYF.

The chain combines TRBV11-2 with TRBJ1-6, with 7 bases fitting TRBD1. The CDR3 is 15 amino acids. In germline, CDR1 is SGHAT, CDR2 FQNNGV. The V and J ends lost 5 bases and 6 bases, in that order; junction bases with no gene match: 7. As DNA, the CDR3 is TGTGCCAGCAGCGCCAGGGGGTTGGGTAATTCACCCCTCCACTTT. Amino acid sequence: CASSARGLGNSPLHF.

The chain recombines TRBV7-8 with TRBJ2-7; TRBD2 aligns across 8 bases. This CDR3 region has 15 residues. CDR1 and CDR2 (germline): SGHVS, FQNEAQ. The V and J ends lost 1 base and 5 bases, in that order; junction bases with no gene match: 7. The CDR3 DNA follows: TGTGCCAGCAGCTTAGTATTAGCGGGGAAGAACGAGCAGTACTTC. Residues: CASSLVLAGKNEQYF.

The DNA of the CDR3 is TGTGCCAGCAGCGTAGCTACGGGGGTAGCGGGTCTCACAGATACGCAGTATTTT. It specifies CASSVATGVAGLTDTQYF. V usage is TRBV9 and J usage is TRBJ2-3; TRBD2 aligns across 7 bases. Unmatched junction bases numbered 12, after V lost 0 bases and J lost 2 bases. This CDR3 has 18 residues. Germline lookup yields CDR1 SGDLS and CDR2 YYNGEE.

DNA for the CDR3: TGCAGCGCCGCCCAGGGTGGCAACACTGAAGCTTTCTTT. Translation: CSAAQGGNTEAFF. V is TRBV29-1 and J is TRBJ1-1; possible D gene TRBD1, 5 bases. The ends were cut back, 7 bases at V and 2 bases at J, with 14 bases in the middle. The CDR3 length is 13 residues. Germline CDR1 is SQVTM and CDR2 is ANQGSEA. Full variable domain (remainder filled in from reference TRBV29-1 and TRBJ1-1): SAVISQKPSRDICQRGTSLTIQCQVDSQVTMMFWYRQQPGQSLTLIATANQGSEATYESGFVIDKFPISRPNLTFSTLTVSNMSPEDSSIYLCSAAQGGNTEAFFGQGTRLTVV.

The genes are TRBV13 and TRBJ1-3; maybe TRBD1 (5 bases). The V and J ends lost 5 bases and 0 bases respectively, with 14 bases between them. The CDR3 covers 16 residues. Per the germline V gene, CDR1 is PRHDT and CDR2 is FYEKMQ (reference sequence). CDR3 sequence: CASSPRLGVSGNTIYF. The CDR3 DNA reads as TGTGCCAGCAGCCCTCGATTGGGGGTCTCTGGAAACACCATATATTTT.

This clone has a single count. The V and J genes are TRBV7-8 and TRBJ2-5; 8 bases map to TRBD2. The CDR3 is made up of 17 amino acids. V trimming: 5 bases; J trimming: 2 bases; junction bases outside the gene matches: 13. CDR1 and CDR2 from the germline V gene are SGHVS and FQNEAQ. The CDR3 loop is CASSVSSDGGGQETQYF. The CDR3 DNA reads TGTGCCAGCAGCGTCTCTTCGGACGGGGGGGGTCAAGAGACCCAGTACTTC.

This chain connects TRBV7-9 to TRBJ2-4; perhaps D is TRBD1 or TRBD2 (5 bases each). This CDR3 is 14 amino acids long. Germline-derived CDR1 and CDR2 are SEHNR and FQNEAQ (reference sequence). Between the trimmed V and J ends, which lost 5 bases and 3 bases, there was a span of 11 bases. CDR3 bases: TGTGCCAGCAGCCTTCGGGACGTCAAAAACATTCAGTACTTC. Amino acid sequence: CASSLRDVKNIQYF.

The rearrangement uses TRBV2 and TRBJ2-1; 11 bases line up with TRBD2. J lost 10 bases, V lost 8 bases, and 7 bases had no gene match. In germline, CDR1 is SNHLY, CDR2 FYNNEI. This CDR3 has 13 residues. The CDR3: CASSLAGVKEQFF. In nucleotides, the CDR3 is TGTGCCAGCTCACTAGCGGGGGTGAAAGAGCAGTTCTTC.

V usage is TRBV21-1 and J usage is TRBJ2-4. TRBV21-1 has pseudogene status. The CDR3 totals 15 residues. CDR3 region: CASTSGRQGRNIQYF. The CDR3 DNA is TGTGCCAGCACCAGTGGCCGGCAGGGACGGAACATTCAGTACTTC.

The chain is built from TRBV27 and TRBJ2-1; a weak D match, TRBD2 (6 bases). The CDR3 is made up of 14 amino acids. Germline V lookup: CDR1 MNHEY, CDR2 SMNVEV (reference sequence). V was shortened by 4 bases and J by 0 bases, with 7 bases between the two germline ends. CDR3 nucleotide sequence: TGTGCCAGCAGTTCCGGGAGCTCCTACAATGAGCAGTTCTTC. It codes for CASSSGSSYNEQFF.

The chain has TRBV27 and TRBJ1-4; D may be TRBD1 (6 bases). Looked up from germline, CDR1 is MNHEY and CDR2 is SMNVEV (reference sequence). The CDR3 covers 16 residues. V was pared by 4 bases and J by 0 bases, with 12 bases between. This chain's CDR3 is CASSSSDRATNEKLFF. CDR3 coding DNA: TGTGCCAGCAGTTCCTCGGACAGAGCAACTAATGAAAAACTGTTTTTT.

This clone was counted once. This chain links TRBV4-2 with TRBJ1-4; weak D call: TRBD1 (5 bases). The germline gives CDR1 LGHNA, CDR2 YNFKEQ. V was shortened by 4 bases and J by 3 bases, with 15 bases between the two germline ends. This CDR3 is 16 amino acids long. The CDR3 nucleotides read TGTGCCAGCAGCCCCCGGGGCCTCACTGCTAATGAAAAACTGTTTTTT. Residues: CASSPRGLTANEKLFF.

The J gene is TRBJ1-2, the V gene TRBV2; 9 bases agree with TRBD1. In germline, CDR1 is SNHLY, CDR2 FYNNEI. This CDR3 contains 14 residues. V gave up 4 bases and J gave up 5 bases; unmatched junction bases: 5. The CDR3 region has the DNA TGTGCCAGCAGTGCCGGGACAGGGTCGTATGGCTACACCTTC. Translating it yields CASSAGTGSYGYTF.

The chain carries TRBV6-5 and TRBJ2-3, with 7 bases matching TRBD1. V lost 3 bases and J lost 2; bases outside the gene matches: 5. The CDR3 extends over 15 amino acids. Germline CDR1 MNHEY, CDR2 SVGAGI. CDR3 in DNA: TGTGCCAGCAGTTATGTTGGACAGGACACAGATACGCAGTATTTT. Translated, it gives CASSYVGQDTDTQYF.

This clone was seen only once. The CDR3: CASKVKGNTEAFF. DNA for the CDR3: TGCGCCAGCAAAGTGAAAGGAAACACTGAAGCTTTCTTT. The chain has TRBV5-1 and TRBJ1-1; D call uncertain. The CDR3 length is 13 residues. Trimming stripped 6 bases from V and 2 bases from J, with 11 bases between. CDR1 and CDR2 from the germline V gene are SGHRS and YFSETQ. Together with reference TRBV5-1 and TRBJ1-1, the CDR3 gives the full variable domain: KAGVTQTPRYLIKTRGQQVTLSCSPISGHRSVSWYQQTPGQGLQFLFEYFSETQRNKGNFPGRFSGRQFSNSRSEMNVSTLELGDSALYLCASKVKGNTEAFFGQGTRLTVV.

J is TRBJ2-7 and V is TRBV11-2, with D hard to call. The CDR3 covers 16 residues. Germline V gene sequence: CDR1 SGHAT, CDR2 FQNNGV. Trimming shortened V by 4 bases and J by 2 bases, and 18 bases separated the two germline ends. DNA for the CDR3: TGTGCCAGCAGCTCACCCTCCGACATAAGCCCCTACGAGCAGTACTTC. This encodes CASSSPSDISPYEQYF.

This chain uses TRBV4-3 with TRBJ1-3; D gene unclear. The V gene lost 4 bases and the J gene lost 8 bases, with 18 bases spanning the gap. This CDR3 region has 15 residues. Germline CDR1 reads LGHNA; CDR2 reads YSLEER. CDR3 nucleotides: TGCGCCAGCAGCCCCGGCCCCGGGAGCTGGGACACCATATATTTT. As protein: CASSPGPGSWDTIYF.

The CDR3 region is CASSVSGDGYNSPLHF. The CDR3 DNA is TGTGCCAGCAGTGTCTCGGGGGATGGGTATAATTCACCCCTCCACTTT. V is TRBV6-4 and J is TRBJ1-6; D is possibly TRBD1 (5 bases). CDR1 and CDR2 from the germline V gene are MRHNA and SNTAGT. This CDR3 has 16 residues. With 4 bases removed from V and 4 bases from J, the gap between germline ends came to 14 bases.

This clone was picked up a small number of times. The V call is TRBV19, the J call TRBJ2-2; D assignment may be TRBD1 or TRBD2 (5 bases each). The V end was cut by 6 bases, the J end by 3 bases, with 11 bases between. Germline CDR1 LNHDA, CDR2 SQIVND (reference sequence). The CDR3 contains 14 residues. The CDR3 loop is CASRRDGYTGELFF. DNA for the CDR3: TGTGCCAGTAGGAGGGACGGTTACACCGGGGAGCTGTTTTTT.

This rearrangement joins TRBV2 to TRBJ2-2; TRBD2 agrees at 11 bases. The length of the CDR3 is 14 residues. V trimming: 8 bases; J trimming: 1 base; junction bases outside the gene matches: 0. From germline, CDR1 is SNHLY and CDR2 FYNNEI. CDR3 DNA: TGTGCCAGCGGGACTAGCGGGAACACCGGGGAGCTGTTTTTT. It translates to CASGTSGNTGELFF.

The J gene is TRBJ2-7, the V gene TRBV5-1, with 10 nucleotides matching TRBD1. CDR3 length: 14 amino acids. Per the germline V gene, CDR1 is SGHRS and CDR2 is YFSETQ. V shed 4 bases, J shed 2 bases, and the junction held 3 bases outside the gene matches. The CDR3 region has the DNA TGCGCCAGCAGCCTGACAGGGGGCCCCTACGAGCAGTACTTC. This encodes CASSLTGGPYEQYF.

The rearrangement joins TRBV6-5 to TRBJ1-5, with D tentatively TRBD1 (6 bases). V gave up 6 bases and J gave up 1 base, with 13 bases separating them. Per germline, CDR1 MNHEY and CDR2 SVGAGI. The CDR3 runs 15 residues. CDR3 nucleotides: TGTGCCAGCAGACCACAGGGCCCAAGCAATCAGCCCCAGCATTTT. Protein: CASRPQGPSNQPQHF.

The genes are TRBV6-5 and TRBJ2-1, with TRBD1 matching over 8 bases. Germline CDR1 and CDR2: MNHEY and SVGAGI. V was clipped by 5 bases and J by 7 bases; unmatched bases: 7. This CDR3 contains 14 residues. The CDR3 coding sequence is TGTGCCAGCAGTCTCCAGGGGGCGCCGAATGAGCAGTTCTTC. This sequence encodes CASSLQGAPNEQFF.

The chain couples TRBV6-6 to TRBJ2-1, with D possibly TRBD2 on 6 matching bases. Germline V lookup: CDR1 MNHNY, CDR2 SVGAGI (reference sequence). The CDR3 consists of 14 residues. Deletions cut 2 bases from V and 8 bases from J, with 13 bases between. CDR3 nucleotides: TGTGCCAGCAGTTACGTCGCGGGGTGGGATGAGCAGTTCTTC. Translated: CASSYVAGWDEQFF.

The sample holds one count of this clone. The gene calls are TRBV19 and TRBJ1-2; TRBD1 agrees at 8 bases. V shed 6 bases, J shed 4 bases, and the junction held 7 bases outside the gene matches. The CDR3 covers 14 residues. Germline CDR1 reads LNHDA; CDR2 reads SQIVND (reference sequence). CDR3: CASRIPGTGYGYTF. Written as DNA, the CDR3 is TGTGCCAGTAGAATCCCCGGGACAGGCTATGGCTACACCTTC.

This clone has more than one count but fewer than ten. The rearrangement uses TRBV7-6 and TRBJ2-3; weak D call: TRBD2 (5 bases). CDR3 length: 16 residues. Germline V lookup: CDR1 SGHVS, CDR2 FNYEAQ. Trimming took off 1 base at V and 1 base at J, with 12 bases between the two ends. The CDR3 loop reads CASSLGASPRTDTQYF. The CDR3, as DNA: TGTGCCAGCAGCTTAGGGGCTAGCCCCCGCACAGATACGCAGTATTTT.